This TCR beta chain emerged from a study of T-cell reconstitution after alpha-beta-depleted transplantation in children (dated by TCRdb to the mid-2010s). About the study as a whole: T-cell immune reconstitution after TCRalphabeta/CD19-depleted allogeneic hematopoietic cell transplantation in children was quantitatively tracked in the study by means of TCR repertoire profiling. General conclusions and limits of the study: The apparently early alphabetaT-cell count recovery about two months after transplant was reportedly dependent on only several hundred rapidly expanded clones derived from non-depleted graft cells. Over subsequent months, a decline in hyperexpanded clone frequencies was noted, and after one year, T-cell counts and TCRbeta diversity were mostly ascribed to newly produced T cells. In some patients, high TCRbeta diversity at day 60 was attributed to recipient T cells and intrathymic progenitors that had survived conditioning.

The library was prepared using PCR. The sequencing machine was an Illumina HiSeq 2500. TCR library preparation used molecular barcoding, with unique molecular identifiers applied to normalize quantification of the TCRbeta repertoire. The public reads were reprocessed in TCRdb via fastp at Q25 and MiXCR, keeping in-frame beta chains. Every distinct CDR3 protein forms one entry, paired with its most common genes and DNA. The sample contains almost 500,000 distinct CDR3 sequences, roughly a tenth of them found a single time. Roughly 2.1% of the sample comes from the top ten. The V end gives up 2 bases and the J end 3 bases, leaving 1 base in the junction not matched to a gene. Taken from cysteine to phenylalanine, the CDR3 has 14 residues. The only DNA kept is the CDR3, 42 bases in frame from the first base. CDR1 and CDR2 are drawn from the germline V gene (reference sequence): GTSNPN, SVGIG. The label giving this sample's treatment or condition can be read as: allogeneic hematopoietic cell transplantation with graft depleted of TCRalphabeta T cells and CD19 B cells. Transplant recipients were children who received TCRalphabeta/CD19-depleted allogeneic hematopoietic cell grafts.

Only a few counts were recorded for this clonotype. The specificity of this receptor is unknown. Base qualities are not recorded, but no much larger clone differs from it by a single base. This receptor chain uses TRBV30 and TRBJ2-1, with 10 bases aligning to TRBD2. The clonotype was recovered from a child between 2 and 9 years old with inherited bone marrow failure, due to receive a stem cell transplant. Specimen: PBMCs, collected before TCRalphabeta/CD19-depleted stem cell transplant. This receptor has the CDR3 CAWSSGRVYNEQFF. The nucleotide sequence reads as follows: TGTGCCTGGAGTAGCGGGAGGGTCTACAATGAGCAGTTCTTC.